One T cell receptor beta chain is described in this entry. It has no known antigen specificity. Base quality data are lacking; no much larger clone is found one base away. The entry originates in a study of OX40 agonist ivuxolimab in advanced cancers. Regarding the study in general: The costimulatory receptor OX40 (CD134) was targeted by ivuxolimab, a fully human IgG2 agonistic monoclonal antibody. A male proportion of around 81% and a mean age of approximately 58 years, ranging from 23 to 79, were recorded for the dose-escalation cohort. The paper describes the monotherapy dose-escalation part (N of about 54 patients) of the phase I trial of ivuxolimab. Intravenous ivuxolimab was administered to patients every 2 weeks at six dose levels: 0.01, 0.1, 0.3, 1.5, 3 and 10 mg/kg. Of the approximately 54 patients in dose escalation, about 20 had hepatocellular carcinoma, roughly 15 had melanoma, 9 had renal cell carcinoma and 9 had head and neck cancer. Partial responses occurred in three dose-escalation patients: two with cutaneous melanoma and one with hepatocellular carcinoma. The purpose of peripheral TCRbeta sequencing was to test whether ivuxolimab changed TCR sequence diversity and led to clonal T-cell expansion. Prior anti-PD-1, anti-PD-L1 or anti-CTLA-4 therapy was permitted, and 40% of dose-escalation patients had received checkpoint inhibitors. Study-level results and caveats: At doses of 0.1 to 3.0 mg/kg, clonal expansion of both CD4+ and CD8+ blood T cells was observed from baseline to week 6. Low levels of normalized T-cell clonal expansion were also seen in some patients who did not respond. Antigen specificity was not determined for the clonally expanded peripheral T cells. On average, CD8+ T cells showed more expanded clones than CD4+ T cells after ivuxolimab. In partial responders in the 0.1-3.0 mg/kg groups, normalized peripheral clonal expansion was found to be among the lowest, especially among CD8+ T cells.

The trial excluded patients who had a history of autoimmune disease or were on systemic immunosuppression. Peripheral blood for TCR sequencing was drawn from every dose cohort at baseline, at cycle 4 day 1 and at cycle 7 day 1. Samples came from an open-label, multicenter, first-in-human phase I dose-escalation trial of ivuxolimab. The trial enrolled adults with locally advanced or metastatic head and neck squamous cell, hepatocellular, melanoma or renal cell carcinoma. Before TCR sequencing, CD4+ T cells and CD8+ T cells from peripheral blood were sorted into separate populations. Genomic DNA was extracted from sorted cells for sequencing of the TCRbeta CDR3 region. The immunoSEQ Assay was used to sequence the TCRbeta CDR3 regions. The immuneACCESS repertoire file appears here via TCRdb, limited to in-frame rearrangements. These files lack a portion of the clones; in checked studies, under half of the deficit traces to unresolved V genes, and the cause of the others is not known. This sample has tens of thousands of clones in its table, and roughly 84% of those were observed once. The top ten constitute 0.78% of the sample.

Cut back by 2 bases and 4 bases, the V and J ends lie 15 bases apart. For CDR1 and CDR2, the germline V gene (reference sequence) lists SGHKS and YYEKEE. The CDR3 covers 15 residues, taking in both the cysteine and the phenylalanine. The kept DNA is CDR3 alone, 45 bases in frame from the first base. The clonotype comes from an adult with an advanced solid tumor such as melanoma, head and neck, liver or kidney cancer. In this chain, TRBV5-5 is recombined with TRBJ1-1; no D gene is confidently identified. The sample was CD4+ or CD8+ T cells sorted from blood, taken in a trial of the OX40 agonist ivuxolimab. The sequenced DNA is TGTGCCAGCAGCTTCAGCTCCCTACGGAGCACTGAAGCTTTCTTT. This encodes CASSFSSLRSTEAFF.